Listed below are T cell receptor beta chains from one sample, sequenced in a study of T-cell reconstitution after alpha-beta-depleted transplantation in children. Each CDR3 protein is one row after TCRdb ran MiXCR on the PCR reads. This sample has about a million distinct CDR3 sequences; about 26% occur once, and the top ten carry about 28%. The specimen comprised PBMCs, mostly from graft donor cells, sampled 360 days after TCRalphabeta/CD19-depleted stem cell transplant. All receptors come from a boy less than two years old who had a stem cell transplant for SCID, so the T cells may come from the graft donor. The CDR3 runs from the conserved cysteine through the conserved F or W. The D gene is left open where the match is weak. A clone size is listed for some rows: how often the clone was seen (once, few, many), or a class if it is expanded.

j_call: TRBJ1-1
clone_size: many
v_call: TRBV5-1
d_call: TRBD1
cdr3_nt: TGCGCCAGCAGCTACGAAGGGGGCCCCACTGAAGCTTTCTTT
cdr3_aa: CASSYEGGPTEAFF

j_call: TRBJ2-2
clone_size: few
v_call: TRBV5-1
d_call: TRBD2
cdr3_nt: TGCGCCAGCAGCCAGGGGACTAGCGGAACCACCGGGGAGCTGTTTTTT
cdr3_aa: CASSQGTSGTTGELFF

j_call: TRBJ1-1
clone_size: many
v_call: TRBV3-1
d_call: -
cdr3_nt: TGTGCCAGCAGCCAGGTCAACACTGAAGCTTTCTTT
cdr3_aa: CASSQVNTEAFF

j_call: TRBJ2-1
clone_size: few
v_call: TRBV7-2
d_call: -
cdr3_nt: TGTGCCAGCAGCTTCGGTTACTGGCGGAGCTACAATGAGCAGTTCTTC
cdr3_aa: CASSFGYWRSYNEQFF

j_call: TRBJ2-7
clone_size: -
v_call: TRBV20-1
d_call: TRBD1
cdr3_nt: TGCAGTGCTAGAGACCCGGGACAGGGTTCCTACGAGCAGTACTTC
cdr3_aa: CSARDPGQGSYEQYF

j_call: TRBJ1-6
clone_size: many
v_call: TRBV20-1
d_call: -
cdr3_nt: TGCAGTGCTACCCTCTATACCTACTATAATTCACCCCTCCACTTT
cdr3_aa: CSATLYTYYNSPLHF

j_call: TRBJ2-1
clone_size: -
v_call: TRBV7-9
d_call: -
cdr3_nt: TGTGCCAGCAGCTTAGTCCGGACACCTTACAATGAGCAGTTCTTC
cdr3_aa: CASSLVRTPYNEQFF

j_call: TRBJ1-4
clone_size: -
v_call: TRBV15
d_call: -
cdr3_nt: TGTGCCACCAGCAGCCAAACGGGTCGGGAAAAACTGTTTTTT
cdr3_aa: CATSSQTGREKLFF

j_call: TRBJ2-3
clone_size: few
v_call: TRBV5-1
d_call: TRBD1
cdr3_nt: TGCGCCAGCTCGGGGGACAGGGCCACAGATACGCAGTATTTT
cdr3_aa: CASSGDRATDTQYF

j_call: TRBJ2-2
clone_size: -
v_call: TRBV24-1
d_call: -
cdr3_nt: TGTGGGTCGGGGACGAACACCGGGGAGCTGTTTTTT
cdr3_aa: CGSGTNTGELFF

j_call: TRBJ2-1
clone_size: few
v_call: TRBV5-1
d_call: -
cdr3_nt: TGCGCCAGCAGCTCCCTAGCCTACAATGAGCAGTTCTTC
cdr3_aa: CASSSLAYNEQFF

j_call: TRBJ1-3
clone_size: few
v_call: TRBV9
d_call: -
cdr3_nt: TGTGCCAGCAGCGTGTTGGGGGCAGGAAACACCATATATTTT
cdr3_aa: CASSVLGAGNTIYF

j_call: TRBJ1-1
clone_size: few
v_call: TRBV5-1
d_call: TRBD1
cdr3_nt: TGCGCCAGCAGCTATGGGACAGGGGGCGTCCCGAACACTGAAGCTTTCTTT
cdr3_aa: CASSYGTGGVPNTEAFF

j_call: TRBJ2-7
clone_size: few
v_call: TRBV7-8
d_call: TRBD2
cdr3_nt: TGTGCCAGCAGCACCACCCCGGGGGGGCAAAGCTACGAGCAGTACTTC
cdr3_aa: CASSTTPGGQSYEQYF

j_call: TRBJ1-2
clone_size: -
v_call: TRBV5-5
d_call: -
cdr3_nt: TGTGCCAGCAGCTTGGGACAGAGCGGCTATGGCTACACCTTC
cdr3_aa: CASSLGQSGYGYTF

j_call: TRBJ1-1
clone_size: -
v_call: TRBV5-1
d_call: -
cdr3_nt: TGCGCCAGCAGCTTGGACCACATGAACACTGAAGCTTTCTTT
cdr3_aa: CASSLDHMNTEAFF

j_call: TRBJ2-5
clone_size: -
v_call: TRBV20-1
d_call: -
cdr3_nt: TGCAGTGCTGGAAGACTAGGTCGACAGGAGACCCAGTACTTC
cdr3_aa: CSAGRLGRQETQYF

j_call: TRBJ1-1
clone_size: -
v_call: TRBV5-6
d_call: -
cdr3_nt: TGTGCCAGCAGCTTGCAGGGGTGGGCCACTGAAGCTTTCTTT
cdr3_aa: CASSLQGWATEAFF

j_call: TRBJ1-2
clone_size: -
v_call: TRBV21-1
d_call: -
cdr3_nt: TGTGCCAGCACAGGCAGTAACTATGGCTACACCTTC
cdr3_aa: CASTGSNYGYTF

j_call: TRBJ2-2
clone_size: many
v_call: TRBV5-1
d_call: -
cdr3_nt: TGCGCCAGCAGCCCCTGGACAGGAGGGACCGGGGAGCTGTTTTTT
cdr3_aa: CASSPWTGGTGELFF

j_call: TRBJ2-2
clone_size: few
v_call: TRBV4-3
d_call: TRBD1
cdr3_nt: TGCGCCAGCAGCCGATCGGACAGGGGGGCGTTCGCGAACACCGGGGAGCTGTTTTTT
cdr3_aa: CASSRSDRGAFANTGELFF

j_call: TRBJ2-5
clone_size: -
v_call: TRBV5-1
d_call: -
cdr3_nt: TGCGCCAGCAGCCGCCGGACACGGTTTAACAACCAAGAGACCCAGTACTTC
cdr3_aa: CASSRRTRFNNQETQYF

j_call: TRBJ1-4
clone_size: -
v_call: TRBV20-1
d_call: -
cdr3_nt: TGCAGTGCTAGAGAGGGAGCTCATGAAAAACTGTTTTTT
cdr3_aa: CSAREGAHEKLFF

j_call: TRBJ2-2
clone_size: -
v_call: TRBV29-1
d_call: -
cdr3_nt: TGCAGCGCCCCCCTGCCTTCCAACACCGGGGAGCTGTTTTTT
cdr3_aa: CSAPLPSNTGELFF

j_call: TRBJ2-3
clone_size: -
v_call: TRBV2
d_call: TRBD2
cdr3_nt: TGTGCCAGAGGGACTAGCGGGGGCGGCACAGATACGCAGTATTTT
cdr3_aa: CARGTSGGGTDTQYF

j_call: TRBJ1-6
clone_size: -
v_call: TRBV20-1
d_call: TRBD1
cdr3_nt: TGCAGTGCTGACCGGGACAGGGCTTCACCCCTCCACTTT
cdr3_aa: CSADRDRASPLHF

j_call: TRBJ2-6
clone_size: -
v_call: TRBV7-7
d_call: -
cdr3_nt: TGTGCCAGCAGCAAAGGACATAACTCTGGGGCCAACGTCCTGACTTTC
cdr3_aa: CASSKGHNSGANVLTF

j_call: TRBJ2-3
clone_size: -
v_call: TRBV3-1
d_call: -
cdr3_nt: TGTGCCAGCAGCCAGGGCCATCTCCCAGATACGCAGTATTTT
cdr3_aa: CASSQGHLPDTQYF

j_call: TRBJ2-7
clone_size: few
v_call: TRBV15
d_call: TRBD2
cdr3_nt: TGTGCCACCAGCAGAGGAATTAGCGGGGGAGGCTACGAGCAGTACTTC
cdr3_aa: CATSRGISGGGYEQYF

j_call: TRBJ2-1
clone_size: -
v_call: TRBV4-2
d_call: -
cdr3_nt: TGTGCCAGCAGCCAAGATTTAAGAGCGGGTAATGAGCAGTTCTTC
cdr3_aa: CASSQDLRAGNEQFF

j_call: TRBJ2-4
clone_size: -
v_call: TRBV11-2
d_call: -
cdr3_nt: TGTGCCAGCAGCTTCGCGCTGGTAGGCATTCAGTACTTC
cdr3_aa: CASSFALVGIQYF

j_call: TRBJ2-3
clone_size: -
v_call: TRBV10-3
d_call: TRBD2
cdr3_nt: TGTGCCATCAGTGAGTCAGGCGGGGGAAGCACAGATACGCAGTATTTT
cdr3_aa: CAISESGGGSTDTQYF

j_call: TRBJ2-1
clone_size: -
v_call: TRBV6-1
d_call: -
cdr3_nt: TGTGCCACCCTCCGGTCCGGGCTTCCCTACAATGAGCAGTTCTTC
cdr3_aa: CATLRSGLPYNEQFF

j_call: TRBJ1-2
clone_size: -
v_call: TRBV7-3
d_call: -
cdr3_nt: TGTGCCAGCAGCTTAACGCCCGGGGGCCTTACCTTC
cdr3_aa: CASSLTPGGLTF

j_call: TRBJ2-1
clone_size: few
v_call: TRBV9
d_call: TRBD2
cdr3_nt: TGTGCCAGCAGCGGGCGGGGGGTCACGGGGAATGAGCAGTTCTTC
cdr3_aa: CASSGRGVTGNEQFF

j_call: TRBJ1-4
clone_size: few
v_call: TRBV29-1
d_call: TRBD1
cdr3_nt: TGCAGCGCCCGACAGGGTTCCGAAAAACTGTTTTTT
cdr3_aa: CSARQGSEKLFF

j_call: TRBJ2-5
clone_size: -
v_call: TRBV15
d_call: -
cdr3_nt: TGTGCCACCAGCAGAGATATCACAGACCACCCGAAGGAGACCCAGTACTTC
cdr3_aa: CATSRDITDHPKETQYF

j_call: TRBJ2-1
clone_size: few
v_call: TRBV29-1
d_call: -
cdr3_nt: TGCAGCGTTGGTAAGGTCGGGGTAGGGGATGAGCAGTTCTTC
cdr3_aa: CSVGKVGVGDEQFF

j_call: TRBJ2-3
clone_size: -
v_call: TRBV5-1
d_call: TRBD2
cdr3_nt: TGCGCCAGCAGTCCCTGGCTAGCGGGGGCGGTAGATACGCAGTATTTT
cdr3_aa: CASSPWLAGAVDTQYF

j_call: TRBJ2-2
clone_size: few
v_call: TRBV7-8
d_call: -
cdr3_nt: TGTGCCAGCAGCTTATCCGGGACCGCTCCGCCGAACACCGGGGAGCTGTTTTTT
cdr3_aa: CASSLSGTAPPNTGELFF

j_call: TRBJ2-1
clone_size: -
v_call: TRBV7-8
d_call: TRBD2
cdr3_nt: TGTGCCAGCAGCCCTGGGAGGACTAGCGGGAATGAGCAGTTCTTC
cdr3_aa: CASSPGRTSGNEQFF

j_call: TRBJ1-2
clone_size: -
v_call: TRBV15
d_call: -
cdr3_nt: TGTGCCACCAGCCCAAGGGCCCACCCTAACTATGGCTACACCTTC
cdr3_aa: CATSPRAHPNYGYTF

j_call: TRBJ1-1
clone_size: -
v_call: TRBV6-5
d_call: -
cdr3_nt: TGTGCCAGCAGTTACGTCCCAGGGCCGAACACTGAAGCTTTCTTT
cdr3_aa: CASSYVPGPNTEAFF

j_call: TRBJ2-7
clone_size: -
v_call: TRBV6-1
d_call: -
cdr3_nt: TGTGCCAGCAGTCCCCAGATTTTTTCCTACGAGCAGTACTTC
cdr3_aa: CASSPQIFSYEQYF

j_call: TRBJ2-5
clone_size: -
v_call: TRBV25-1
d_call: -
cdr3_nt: TGTGCCAGCAGTGAACAGGGCATAAGTGAGACCCAGTACTTC
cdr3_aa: CASSEQGISETQYF